Reported below is one TCR beta chain. Antigen unknown. Trimming shortened V by 3 bases and J by 0 bases, and 9 bases separated the two germline ends. The CDR3 is 15 residues long. The germline CDR1 and CDR2 sequences are LNHDA and SQIVND (reference sequence). The data stem from a study of T cells in Graves' hyperthyroidism and ophthalmopathy. Regions amplified from RNA transcripts were the TCR beta CDR3 regions. HTBI primers drove first-round RT-PCR of the TCR CDR3. TCRdb recomputed calls from the multiplex PCR reads with MiXCR, one row per CDR3 protein. The top ten clones hold under 45% of a sample with about 300,000 distinct CDR3 sequences, approximately 18% of them seen once. Study-wide findings and caveats: Clonotypes that were expanded in thyroid above 0.001 mostly appeared in blood too.

The sequence came from a man in his forties or fifties with Graves' ophthalmopathy. The gene calls are TRBV19 and TRBJ1-5, with D unclear. The sample comprised blood. The CDR3 protein is CASSIAKNSNQPQHF. Written as DNA, the CDR3 is TGTGCCAGTAGTATCGCGAAGAATAGCAATCAGCCCCAGCATTTT. Based on the CDR3 plus reference TRBV19 and TRBJ1-5, the full variable domain is DGGITQSPKYLFRKEGQNVTLSCEQNLNHDAMYWYRQDPGQGLRLIYYSQIVNDFQKGDIAEGYSVSREKKESFPLTVTSAQKNPTAFYLCASSIAKNSNQPQHFGDGTRLSIL.